What follows is one T cell receptor (beta chain) and its context. The sample originates from a study of blood T cell repertoires in COVID-19. Study-level information: The analysed material was cDNA or gDNA that came from T cells, B-cell-depleted T cells, or PBMCs.

In the authors' methods: Scientists estimated how many nucleated cells there were by amplifying reference gene primers. Clones were read by immunoSEQ multiplex PCR, and TCRdb kept only the in-frame ones, dropping some. Clonal size and the V and J genes are those of that table, whereas D and trimming came from the DNA. The sample contains about 70,000 clones, around 83% of which appear only once. The CDR3 covers 15 residues. The V gene lost 3 bases and the J gene lost 6 bases, with 18 bases spanning the gap. Germline V lookup: CDR1 LNHDA, CDR2 SQIVND (reference sequence). This chain links TRBV19 with TRBJ2-7; D might be TRBD1 (7 bases). Sequencing input: peripheral blood. This receptor was identified in a man older than 75 with acute or convalescent COVID-19. CDR3 sequence: CASSMEGTVLGEQYF. CDR3 bases: TGTGCCAGTAGTATGGAGGGGACAGTACTAGGCGAGCAGTACTTC. The variable domain in full, with the rest retrieved from reference TRBV19 and TRBJ2-7, is DGGITQSPKYLFRKEGQNVTLSCEQNLNHDAMYWYRQDPGQGLRLIYYSQIVNDFQKGDIAEGYSVSREKKESFPLTVTSAQKNPTAFYLCASSMEGTVLGEQYFGPGTRLTVT.